A selection of T cell receptor beta chains follows, all from one sample in a study of blood T cell repertoires in COVID-19. Here immunoSEQ multiplex PCR was the method, and the copy in TCRdb shows in-frame clones only, minus some. The data show about 49,000 clones, 87% seen once. Sequencing was done on a sample of peripheral blood. These receptors originate from a woman older than 75 with COVID-19, enrolled during active disease. Each CDR3 is given with its conserved first and last residue. A D gene is named only where the DNA matches it firmly. Only part of the rows carry a size: once, few, many, or a class if the clone is expanded.

j_call clone_size v_call d_call cdr3_nt cdr3_aa
TRBJ1-5 - TRBV19 TRBD1 TGTGCCAGTAAAACCGGGACAGGGGGCAGCAATCAGCCCCAGCATTTT CASKTGTGGSNQPQHF
TRBJ2-1 - TRBV4-1 TRBD2 TGCGCCAGCAGCCCATGGGGGACTAGCGGGAGTGATGAGCAGTTCTTC CASSPWGTSGSDEQFF
TRBJ2-2 - TRBV5-1 - TGCGCCAGCAGCTCGCAGGGTACCGGGGAGCTGTTTTTT CASSSQGTGELFF
TRBJ1-3 once TRBV27 TRBD1 TGTGCCAGCAGTCTAAGATTGACAGGGGCGGCTGGAAACACCATATATTTT CASSLRLTGAAGNTIYF
TRBJ1-4 - TRBV18 - TGTGCCAGCTCACCATTAAACAGGGCGGTGGAAAAACTGTTTTTT CASSPLNRAVEKLFF
TRBJ1-4 - TRBV2 - TGTGCCAGCAGTCGAGTCGGTGCAACTAATGAAAAACTGTTTTTT CASSRVGATNEKLFF
TRBJ2-7 - TRBV19 - TGTGCCAGTAGTATACAGACAGGACCACGCAACGAGCAGTACTTC CASSIQTGPRNEQYF
TRBJ2-6 - TRBV6-5 - TGTGCCAGCAGTTACTCTGGGCGGGGTGGAGCCAACGTCCTGACTTTC CASSYSGRGGANVLTF
TRBJ1-1 - TRBV7-2 TRBD1 TGTGCCAGCAGCTCACAGGGGGCAGGCACTGAAGCTTTCTTT CASSSQGAGTEAFF
TRBJ2-4 - TRBV29-1 - TGCAGCGTTGAACTCACTCTTGGAAACATTCAGTACTTC CSVELTLGNIQYF
TRBJ2-7 - TRBV5-4 TRBD2 TGTGCCAGCAGCTTGGTTCTTCTAGCGGGAGAGGCCGGCGAGCAGTACTTC CASSLVLLAGEAGEQYF
TRBJ1-2 - TRBV24-1 TRBD1 TGTGCCACCAGTGAAAGACAGGGGGCCGGCTACACCTTC CATSERQGAGYTF
TRBJ1-2 - TRBV19 TRBD1 TGTGCCAGTAGTATCCGACAGGGTGCCTATGGCTACACCTTC CASSIRQGAYGYTF
TRBJ2-1 - TRBV29-1 TRBD2 TGCAGCGTTGATAGCGGACTAGCACAGTTCTTC CSVDSGLAQFF
TRBJ1-2 - TRBV6-5 - TGTGCCAGCACAGGGCTTAACTATGGCTACACCTTC CASTGLNYGYTF
TRBJ1-6 - TRBV30 TRBD1 TGTGCCTGGAATCTTGGGACAGCTAATTCACCCCTCCACTTT CAWNLGTANSPLHF
TRBJ2-1 - TRBV27 TRBD2 TGTGCCAGCAGTCGGGCCGGGACTAGCGGGTACAATGAGCAGTTCTTC CASSRAGTSGYNEQFF
TRBJ2-7 few TRBV3-1/TRBV3-2 - TGTGCCAGCAGCCAAGATCCGGGTCTTACTTTCTACGAGCAGTACTTC CASSQDPGLTFYEQYF
TRBJ2-1 - TRBV28 - TGTGCCAGCAGTCCTCACCTACGCCACAATGAGCAGTTCTTC CASSPHLRHNEQFF
TRBJ1-5 many TRBV7-9 TRBD1 TGTGCCAGCAGCTCATGGGACAGGGGGTTCAATCAGCCCCAGCATTTT CASSSWDRGFNQPQHF
TRBJ2-2 - TRBV4-1 - TGCGCCAGCAGCCAGAAAGGGGCCGGGGAGCTGTTTTTT CASSQKGAGELFF
TRBJ1-2 few TRBV6-5 TRBD1 TGTGCCAGCGTGGGACAGAATAAAAGAGGCTACACCTTC CASVGQNKRGYTF
TRBJ1-1 once TRBV19 - TGTGCCAGTAGGATTCAGGGGCCCCAGAACACTGAAGCTTTCTTT CASRIQGPQNTEAFF
TRBJ1-2 - TRBV5-4 TRBD1 TGTGCCAGCAGCCCCGGGACAGGGGGCAGCTATGGCTACACCTTC CASSPGTGGSYGYTF
TRBJ2-7 - TRBV19 TRBD1 TGTGCCAGTAGTACTAGACAGGGTCCCTACGAGCAGTACTTC CASSTRQGPYEQYF
TRBJ2-2 - TRBV2 TRBD1 TGTGCCAGCAGTTGGGGACAGGGGGGCCCGAACACCGGGGAGCTGTTTTTT CASSWGQGGPNTGELFF
TRBJ2-6 once TRBV5-1 - TGCGCCAGCAGCTTGGCCGCTCAGGCCCGATACTCTGGGGCCAACGTCCTGACTTTC CASSLAAQARYSGANVLTF
TRBJ2-5 - TRBV6-5 TRBD2 TGTGCCAGCAGTCTAAGGACGGGGGGGTTGGTGGCCCAGTACTTC CASSLRTGGLVAQYF